These T cell receptor beta chains were read from a single sample in a study of blood T cell repertoires in COVID-19. Method: immunoSEQ multiplex PCR; TCRdb's copy keeps in-frame clones and lacks some. This table holds around 170,000 clones, approximately 88% found once. Sequenced: peripheral blood. The receptor set was obtained from a woman aged 60-75 years with acute or convalescent COVID-19. Both conserved end residues are part of each CDR3. D genes are given only for firm matches. Size values are once, few and many counts, or a class for expanded clones, and some rows have none.

j_call d_call v_call clone_size cdr3_aa cdr3_nt
TRBJ1-3 . TRBV29-1 . CSVSGSSGNTIYF TGCAGCGTATCAGGGTCTTCTGGAAACACCATATATTTT
TRBJ2-3 TRBD2 TRBV2 . CASSGSGGTDTQYF TGTGCCAGCTCAGGAAGCGGGGGGACAGATACGCAGTATTTT
TRBJ2-5 . TRBV3-1/TRBV3-2 . CASSTRSGHHQETQYF TGTGCCAGCAGCACTCGATCTGGACACCATCAAGAGACCCAGTACTTC
TRBJ2-4 . TRBV5-6 . CASSLGPLGYIQYF TGTGCCAGCAGCTTGGGGCCACTAGGTTACATTCAGTACTTC
TRBJ2-7 TRBD2 TRBV3-1/TRBV3-2 . CASSQGGTSGYEQYF TGTGCCAGCAGCCAGGGGGGGACTAGCGGCTACGAGCAGTACTTC
TRBJ2-7 TRBD2 TRBV9 . CASSVGTSGEGSYEQYF TGTGCCAGCAGCGTAGGAACTAGCGGGGAAGGATCCTACGAGCAGTACTTC
TRBJ2-7 TRBD1 TRBV6-5 . CASSLTGQGGEQYF TGTGCCAGCAGTCTTACTGGACAGGGGGGTGAGCAGTACTTC
TRBJ2-3 TRBD2 TRBV7-7 once CASSLGSGGPDTQYF TGTGCTAGCAGCTTAGGTAGCGGGGGGCCAGATACGCAGTATTTT
TRBJ1-6 TRBD1 TRBV6-5 . CASSYGQGSYNSPLHF TGTGCCAGCAGTTACGGACAGGGATCCTATAATTCACCCCTCCACTTT
TRBJ2-6 . TRBV18 . CASSKPGGANVLTF TGTGCCAGCTCAAAACCAGGGGGGGCCAACGTCCTGACTTTC
TRBJ1-4 TRBD1 TRBV19 . CASSRSSQGDEKLFF TGTGCCAGTAGTAGAAGTTCACAGGGGGACGAAAAACTGTTTTTT
TRBJ2-7 TRBD2 TRBV5-1 . CASSLGTSGGQKDRYEQYF TGCGCCAGCAGCTTAGGGACTAGCGGGGGACAAAAAGATCGATACGAGCAGTACTTC
TRBJ2-3 TRBD2 TRBV2 . CASSEFGSGVNTQYF TGTGCCAGCAGTGAATTTGGTAGCGGGGTAAATACGCAGTATTTT
TRBJ1-3 TRBD1 TRBV6-5 . CASRTGSSGNTIYF TGTGCCAGCAGGACAGGGAGCTCTGGAAACACCATATATTTT
TRBJ2-2 . TRBV10-1 once CASSGPPRTGELFF TGCGCCAGCAGTGGACCGCCGAGGACCGGGGAGCTGTTTTTT
TRBJ1-6 TRBD1 TRBV6-6 . CASSTDRGLNNSPLHF TGTGCCAGCAGTACAGACAGGGGTCTTAATAATTCACCCCTCCACTTT
TRBJ2-7 . TRBV5-4 . CASSQGSYEQYF TGTGCCAGCAGCCAGGGGTCCTACGAGCAGTACTTC
TRBJ2-7 TRBD1 TRBV2 . CASSQTGGRTYEQYF TGTGCCAGCAGTCAAACAGGGGGGAGGACCTACGAGCAGTACTTC
TRBJ1-2 TRBD1 TRBV29-1 . CSVNRDSHGYTF TGCAGCGTTAACCGGGACAGCCATGGCTACACCTTC
TRBJ1-5 TRBD1 TRBV6-5 once CASSRDRGNQPQHF TGTGCCAGCAGCCGAGACAGGGGCAATCAGCCCCAGCATTTT
TRBJ2-1 . TRBV14 . CASRGTPDGNEQFF TGTGCCAGCCGGGGTACGCCAGACGGGAATGAGCAGTTCTTC
TRBJ2-3 TRBD2 TRBV7-9 . CASSHAGGQKDTQYF TGTGCCAGCAGCCACGCGGGGGGGCAAAAGGATACGCAGTATTTT
TRBJ2-5 . TRBV6-5 . CASSYYEGGPEETQYF TGTGCCAGCAGTTACTATGAGGGGGGGCCGGAGGAGACCCAGTACTTC
TRBJ2-3 . TRBV11-3 . CASKKSSRPLTDTQYF TGTGCCAGCAAGAAGTCCTCAAGACCACTAACAGATACGCAGTATTTT
TRBJ1-6 . TRBV28 . CASRFPGSYNSPLHF TGTGCCAGCAGATTCCCGGGGTCCTATAATTCACCCCTCCACTTT
TRBJ2-2 . TRBV11-3 . CASSPTRGADGELFF TGTGCCAGCAGCCCAACCAGGGGGGCGGACGGGGAGCTGTTTTTT
TRBJ2-7 . TRBV27 . CASTGSNSYEQYF TGTGCCAGTACCGGGTCTAATTCCTACGAGCAGTACTTC
TRBJ2-7 TRBD2 TRBV3-1/TRBV3-2 once CASSPYRGGGAVAQYF TGTGCCAGCAGCCCTTATCGTGGCGGGGGGGCCGTTGCGCAGTACTTC
TRBJ1-1 . TRBV18 . CASSPLGANTEAFF TGTGCCAGCTCACCCCTGGGGGCGAACACTGAAGCTTTCTTT
TRBJ2-4 TRBD1 TRBV2 . CASSPGQVAKNIQYF TGTGCCAGCAGCCCGGGACAGGTAGCCAAAAACATTCAGTACTTC
TRBJ2-5 TRBD2 TRBV6-2/TRBV6-3 few CASSYSRARGGQETQYF TGTGCCAGCAGTTACTCGAGGGCGCGGGGGGGCCAGGAGACCCAGTACTTC
TRBJ2-2 TRBD1 TRBV7-2 . CASSSGHRGTGELFF TGTGCCAGCAGCTCGGGACACAGGGGCACCGGGGAGCTGTTTTTT
TRBJ2-5 TRBD1 TRBV7-2 once CASSRDRGLETQYF TGTGCCAGCAGTAGGGACAGGGGGCTGGAGACCCAGTACTTC
TRBJ1-2 TRBD1 TRBV2 . CATSLGQGNYGYTF TGTGCCACCAGCCTGGGACAGGGCAACTATGGCTACACCTTC
TRBJ1-6 . TRBV6-5 . CASSYSSAVNSPLHF TGTGCCAGCAGTTACTCCAGCGCGGTGAATTCACCCCTCCACTTT
TRBJ2-2 TRBD1 TRBV7-9 . CASSRTFSGTANTGELFF TGTGCCAGCAGCCGTACTTTTTCCGGGACAGCGAACACCGGGGAGCTGTTTTTT
TRBJ2-7 . TRBV9 . CASSVGQGGRNYEQYF TGTGCCAGCAGCGTAGGTCAAGGAGGCAGGAACTACGAGCAGTACTTC
TRBJ2-3 TRBD2 TRBV7-9 . CASSSGLAGAGDTQYF TGTGCCAGCAGCTCGGGACTAGCGGGGGCGGGGGATACGCAGTATTTT